This TCR beta chain was identified during a study of beta chain features in type 1 diabetes. The study, taken as a whole, reports: PCR might favor shorter templates, equally in patients and controls.

This CDR3 spans 16 amino acids. J lost 6 bases, V lost 3 bases, and 4 bases had no gene match. In germline, CDR1 is SGHRS, CDR2 YFSETQ. In this sample, this clone turned up a few times. The antigen remains undetermined. What was sequenced were expressed TCRB transcripts, since all of the isolated RNA had been reverse transcribed. Across stem cell-like memory T cell samples, reads averaged about 920,000. Here immunoSEQ multiplex PCR was the method, and the copy in TCRdb shows in-frame clones only, minus some. The table includes approximately 90,000 clones, about a third detected once. The clonotype was recovered from a woman between 18 and 30 years old in good health. The chain couples TRBV5-1 to TRBJ2-2, with TRBD2 matching over 14 bases. The material sequenced was stem cell memory CD4+ T cells from blood. DNA of the CDR3: TGCGCCAGCAGCTCTTCGGGACTAGCGGGAGCCGGGGAGCTGTTTTTT. Translated: CASSSSGLAGAGELFF.